This T cell receptor (beta chain) was sequenced during a study of T cells in Graves' hyperthyroidism and ophthalmopathy. Study findings and constraints: Progression to ophthalmopathy was predicted a median of roughly 6.5 months early. Also found in blood were most expanded thyroid clonotypes above 0.001.

The CDR3 covers 14 residues. Germline CDR1 is SEHNR and CDR2 is FQNEAQ (reference sequence). V was pared by 5 bases and J by 5 bases, with 16 bases between. Details on this clonotype: Its target is not known.

RNA transcripts yielded amplified TCR beta CDR3 regions. Carried out on the TCR CDR3, a first-round RT-PCR used the HTBI primer set. TCRdb reprocessed the multiplex PCR reads via MiXCR and lists one record per CDR3 protein. The table has roughly 500,000 distinct CDR3 sequences, 35% to 55% seen once. V usage is TRBV7-9 and J usage is TRBJ2-7; tentatively, D is TRBD2 (5 bases). The sequenced material came from peripheral blood or thyroid tissue (not recorded which). This receptor was obtained from an adult woman with Graves' disease, either hyperthyroidism or ophthalmopathy (not recorded which). DNA for the CDR3: TGTGCCAGCAGCCTCGCCAGGCCGGAGGACGAGCAGTACTTC. Protein sequence: CASSLARPEDEQYF. Together with reference TRBV7-9 and TRBJ2-7, the CDR3 gives the full variable domain: DTGVSQNPRHKITKRGQNVTFRCDPISEHNRLYWYRQTLGQGPEFLTYFQNEAQLEKSRLLSDRFSAERPKGSFSTLEIQRTEQGDSAMYLCASSLARPEDEQYFGPGTRLTVT.